This paragraph covers one T cell receptor (beta chain) sequence. V was shortened by 6 bases and J by 0 bases, with 9 bases between the two germline ends. The CDR3 consists of 15 residues. These data come from a study of T-cell reconstitution after alpha-beta-depleted transplantation in children. The authors prepared the TCRbeta library with unique molecular identifiers. TCRdb called the PCR reads again in MiXCR, with one record for every CDR3 protein. This sample carries hundreds of thousands of distinct CDR3 sequences, 16% of them seen once, and the ten largest clones take 0.8% to 1.1%. The chain employs TRBV12-3 or TRBV12-4 and TRBJ2-6; D is undetermined. The sample in question was PBMCs from the stem cell graft donor, obtained from the stem cell graft. The TCR comes from a human donor who donated a stem cell graft to a child with acute myeloid leukemia. The CDR3 sequence: CASSPLFSGANVLTF. The CDR3 region has the DNA TGTGCCAGCAGCCCCTTGTTCTCTGGGGCCAACGTCCTGACTTTC.